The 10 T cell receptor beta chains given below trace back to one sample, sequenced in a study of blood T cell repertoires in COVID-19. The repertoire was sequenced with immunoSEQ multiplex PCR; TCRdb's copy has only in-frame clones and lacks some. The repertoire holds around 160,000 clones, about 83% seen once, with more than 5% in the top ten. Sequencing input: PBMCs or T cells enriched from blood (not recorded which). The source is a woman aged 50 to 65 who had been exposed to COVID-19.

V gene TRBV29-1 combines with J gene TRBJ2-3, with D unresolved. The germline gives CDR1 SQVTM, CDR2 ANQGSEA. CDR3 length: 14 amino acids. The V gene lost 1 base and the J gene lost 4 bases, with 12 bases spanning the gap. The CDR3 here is CSVEGPSSSDTQYF. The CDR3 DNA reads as TGCAGCGTTGAAGGGCCTAGTAGTTCAGATACGCAGTATTTT.

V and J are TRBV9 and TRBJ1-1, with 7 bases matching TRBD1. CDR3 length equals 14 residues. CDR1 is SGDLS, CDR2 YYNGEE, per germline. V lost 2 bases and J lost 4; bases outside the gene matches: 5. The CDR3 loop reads CASSVMGQSTEAFF. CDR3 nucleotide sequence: TGTGCCAGCAGCGTGATGGGACAGAGCACTGAAGCTTTCTTT.

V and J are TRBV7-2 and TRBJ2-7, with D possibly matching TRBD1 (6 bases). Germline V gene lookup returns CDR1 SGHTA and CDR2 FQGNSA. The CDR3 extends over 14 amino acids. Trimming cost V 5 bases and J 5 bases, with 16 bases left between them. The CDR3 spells CASSLSTGINEQYF. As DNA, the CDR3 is TGTGCCAGCAGCCTAAGCACAGGGATCAACGAGCAGTACTTC.

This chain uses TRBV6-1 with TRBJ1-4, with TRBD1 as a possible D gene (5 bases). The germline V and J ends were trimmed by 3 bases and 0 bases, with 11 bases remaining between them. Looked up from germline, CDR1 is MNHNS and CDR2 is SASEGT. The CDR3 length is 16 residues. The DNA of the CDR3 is TGTGCCAGCAGTGATCGGGGGGGGGCAACTAATGAAAAACTGTTTTTT. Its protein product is CASSDRGGATNEKLFF.

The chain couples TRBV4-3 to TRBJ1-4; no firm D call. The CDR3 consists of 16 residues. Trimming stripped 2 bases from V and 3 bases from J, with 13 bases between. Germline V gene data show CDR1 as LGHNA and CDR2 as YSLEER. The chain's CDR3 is CASSQTLGFANEKLFF. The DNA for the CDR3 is TGCGCCAGCAGCCAAACCCTCGGGTTTGCTAATGAAAAACTGTTTTTT.

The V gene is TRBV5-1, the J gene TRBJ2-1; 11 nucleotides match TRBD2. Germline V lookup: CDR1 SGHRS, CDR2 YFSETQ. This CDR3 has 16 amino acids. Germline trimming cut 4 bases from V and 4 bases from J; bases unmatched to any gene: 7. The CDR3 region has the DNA TGCGCCAGCAGCCCCGCTAGCGGGGGGAGTTACAATGAGCAGTTCTTC. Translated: CASSPASGGSYNEQFF.

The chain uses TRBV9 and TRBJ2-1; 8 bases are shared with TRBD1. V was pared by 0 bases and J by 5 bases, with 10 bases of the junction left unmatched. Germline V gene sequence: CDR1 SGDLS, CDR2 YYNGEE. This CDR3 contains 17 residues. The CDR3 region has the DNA TGTGCCAGCAGCGTAGACGGAGGACAGGGCCTTAACAATGAGCAGTTCTTC. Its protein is CASSVDGGQGLNNEQFF.

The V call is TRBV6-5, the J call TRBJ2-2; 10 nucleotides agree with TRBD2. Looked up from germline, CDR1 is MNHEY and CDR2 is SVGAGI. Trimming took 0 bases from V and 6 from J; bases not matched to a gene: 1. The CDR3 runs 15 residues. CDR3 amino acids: CASSYSLAGAGELFF. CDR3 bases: TGTGCCAGCAGTTACTCGCTAGCGGGAGCCGGGGAGCTGTTTTTT.

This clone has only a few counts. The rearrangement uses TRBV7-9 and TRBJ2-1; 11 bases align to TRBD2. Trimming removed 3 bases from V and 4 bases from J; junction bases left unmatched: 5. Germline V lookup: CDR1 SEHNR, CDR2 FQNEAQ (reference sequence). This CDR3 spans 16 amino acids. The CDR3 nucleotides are TGTGCCAGCAGCTTGGTCACTAGCGGGGGATACAATGAGCAGTTCTTC. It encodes CASSLVTSGGYNEQFF.

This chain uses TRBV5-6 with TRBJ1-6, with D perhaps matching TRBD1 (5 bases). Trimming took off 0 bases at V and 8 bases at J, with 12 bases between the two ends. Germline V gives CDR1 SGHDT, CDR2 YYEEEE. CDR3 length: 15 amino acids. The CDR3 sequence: CASSLVGQTDSPLHF. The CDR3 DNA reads TGTGCCAGCAGCTTGGTGGGGCAGACCGATTCACCCCTCCACTTT. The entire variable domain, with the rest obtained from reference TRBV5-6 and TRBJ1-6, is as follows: DAGVTQSPTHLIKTRGQQVTLRCSPKSGHDTVSWYQQALGQGPQFIFQYYEEEERQRGNFPDRFSGHQFPNYSSELNVNALLLGDSALYLCASSLVGQTDSPLHFGNGTRLTVT.